A selection of T cell receptor beta chains follows, all from one sample in a study of vaccination and CD4 T cells after COVID-19. The antigens of these receptors remain unknown. In TCRdb, the PCR reads were re-called with MiXCR into one record per CDR3 protein. This table holds more than 15,000 distinct CDR3 sequences, under 25% found once. The material sequenced was cultured CD4+ T cells from blood. These receptors came from a human donor with COVID-19. Each CDR3 is given with its conserved first and last residue. D genes are given only for firm matches. Clone size is stated in some rows and not others, as once, few, many or a class when expanded.

clone_size	d_call	v_call	j_call	cdr3_nt	cdr3_aa
few	TRBD1	TRBV20-1	TRBJ2-2	TGCAGTGCTAGACAAGGACAGGGGGCTACCGGGGAGCTGTTTTTT	CSARQGQGATGELFF
few	.	TRBV11-2	TRBJ2-1	TGTGCCAGCAGCTTAGAGGTCAGGAACAATGAGCAGTTCTTC	CASSLEVRNNEQFF
few	.	TRBV10-2	TRBJ2-7	TGCGCCAGCAGTGATGTGGGGACTGGAGCCTACGAGCAGTACTTC	CASSDVGTGAYEQYF
.	TRBD1	TRBV28	TRBJ2-7	TGTGCCAGCAGCTTCGGGGACAGGGCCTACGAGCAGTACTTC	CASSFGDRAYEQYF
few	.	TRBV7-2	TRBJ1-1	TGTGCCAGCAGCTCCACCGGGGGATTAACTGAAGCTTTCTTT	CASSSTGGLTEAFF
few	TRBD1	TRBV19	TRBJ2-7	TGTGCCAGTAGTGGAGCGGGACAGGGGGAAGACGAGCAGTACTTC	CASSGAGQGEDEQYF
few	.	TRBV11-2	TRBJ2-4	TGTGCCAGCAGCCCCCGGACCGGGACCGTAGCCAAAAACATTCAGTACTTC	CASSPRTGTVAKNIQYF
few	TRBD1	TRBV14	TRBJ2-2	TGTGCCAGCAGGCCATCCGGGACAGGGATCACCGGGGAGCTGTTTTTT	CASRPSGTGITGELFF
.	TRBD1	TRBV20-1	TRBJ1-6	TGCAGTGCCCTGCGGACAGGGTGGTCCTATAATTCACCCCTCCACTTT	CSALRTGWSYNSPLHF
few	.	TRBV11-2	TRBJ2-7	TGTGCCAGCAGCGCCGGGCAGGGGAGTCCCTACGAGCAGTACTTC	CASSAGQGSPYEQYF
.	.	TRBV20-1	TRBJ2-3	TGCAGTTTGGGCGGGGAAACGATGCATAGAGATACGCAGTATTTT	CSLGGETMHRDTQYF
few	TRBD2	TRBV6-2/TRBV6-3	TRBJ2-1	TGTGCCAGCACCTATCGGGGGCGGGGGGGCCCCAATGAGCAGTTCTTC	CASTYRGRGGPNEQFF
.	.	TRBV29-1	TRBJ2-3	TGCAGCGTTGAAGATCCCCGCGGCGCTGGGTCTACGCAGTATTTT	CSVEDPRGAGSTQYF
.	TRBD1	TRBV10-1	TRBJ2-1	TGCGCCAGCGCGGACAGGGTGGATGAGCAGTTCTTC	CASADRVDEQFF
.	.	TRBV5-1	TRBJ2-7	TGCGCCAGCAGCTTGGCCGTGATGAGTTTCGAAACCTACGAGCAGTACTTC	CASSLAVMSFETYEQYF
.	.	TRBV20-1	TRBJ2-7	TGCAGTGCTAGAGGGGGGCCGGGGGAGCAGTACTTC	CSARGGPGEQYF
medium-sized	.	TRBV19	TRBJ1-5	TGTGCCAGTAAGGTGGGCAATCAGCCCCAGCATTTT	CASKVGNQPQHF
.	TRBD2	TRBV28	TRBJ2-2	TGTGCCAGCAGTTTGGTAATAGCGGGGGGGCGTACCGGGGAGCTGTTTTTT	CASSLVIAGGRTGELFF
.	.	TRBV6-1	TRBJ1-3	TGTGCCAGCAGCCGTTTCGTCTCTGGAAACACCATATATTTT	CASSRFVSGNTIYF
.	.	TRBV28	TRBJ2-4	TGTGCCAGTACATCCCGTATGAACATTCAGTACTTC	CASTSRMNIQYF
.	.	TRBV5-8	TRBJ2-7	TGTGCCAGCAGCCTAGGTTCCCTGCGGCAACCCTCCTACGAGCAGTACTTC	CASSLGSLRQPSYEQYF
.	TRBD2	TRBV30	TRBJ2-2	TGTGCCTGGAGTGTACGACTAGCGGGGGGCGGAAATCGGGAGCTGTTTTTT	CAWSVRLAGGGNRELFF
few	.	TRBV19	TRBJ2-1	TGTGCCACCAACTCGGGGGGCGCCTACAATGAGCAGTTCTTC	CATNSGGAYNEQFF
.	TRBD2	TRBV12-3/TRBV12-4	TRBJ2-1	TGTGCCAGCAGGCGGGGGGGTAGCAATGAGCAGTTCTTC	CASRRGGSNEQFF
.	.	TRBV14	TRBJ1-2	TGTGCCAGCAGCCAATACGGGGTCGGGGGCTACACCTTC	CASSQYGVGGYTF
few	.	TRBV11-2	TRBJ2-6	TGTGCCAGCCGCCTTTCTGGGGCCAACGTCCTGACTTTC	CASRLSGANVLTF
few	.	TRBV6-1	TRBJ1-3	TGTGCCAGCAAGGGGGGCTCTGGAAACACCATATATTTT	CASKGGSGNTIYF
.	.	TRBV20-1	TRBJ2-3	TGCAGTCCTCCCCCGGGGGCCGCTAGCACAGATACGCAGTATTTT	CSPPPGAASTDTQYF
.	TRBD1	TRBV19	TRBJ1-5	TGTGCCAGTAGCGGGGGACAGTCGAGCAATCAGCCCCAGCATTTT	CASSGGQSSNQPQHF
few	.	TRBV20-1	TRBJ1-1	TGCAGTGCTAGCAAGGAGAACACTGAAGCTTTCTTT	CSASKENTEAFF
.	.	TRBV6-1	TRBJ2-3	TGTGCCAGCAGTCGACCAGGGGACGGTACGCAGTGTTTT	CASSRPGDGTQCF
few	TRBD1	TRBV15	TRBJ2-1	TGTGCCACCAGCAGACCCGGGACAGGGGTCAATGAGCAGTTCTTC	CATSRPGTGVNEQFF
.	TRBD1	TRBV5-1	TRBJ1-2	TGCGCCAGCAGCGAGGGACAGGGTAACTATGGCTACACCTTC	CASSEGQGNYGYTF
.	.	TRBV15	TRBJ2-3	TGTGCCACCAGAATAGATCGTGGCACAGATACGCAGTATTTT	CATRIDRGTDTQYF
few	TRBD1	TRBV19	TRBJ1-1	TGTGCCAGTAGTATTCGGACAGGGGGCAATGTGGCTTTCTTT	CASSIRTGGNVAFF
few	.	TRBV5-1	TRBJ1-1	TGCGCCAGCAGCTTGTGGGGAGGGGACACTGAAGCTTTCTTT	CASSLWGGDTEAFF
few	.	TRBV6-2/TRBV6-3	TRBJ1-1	TGTGCCAGCAGTTTAGCGGGGGAGCGGGCTTTCTTT	CASSLAGERAFF
once	.	TRBV12-3/TRBV12-4	TRBJ2-7	TGTGCCAGCAGTACCTTTTCTTCCTACGAGCAGTACTTC	CASSTFSSYEQYF
.	TRBD1	TRBV5-5	TRBJ2-2	TGTGCCAGCAGCTTGCTTCGACAGGGGGCAGCGAACACCGGGGAGCTGTTTTTT	CASSLLRQGAANTGELFF
.	TRBD1	TRBV7-9	TRBJ1-1	TGTGCCAGCAGCTCCTGGCCAACAGGGGCCCCTGAAGCTTTCTTT	CASSSWPTGAPEAFF
few	.	TRBV30	TRBJ2-1	TGTGCCTGGACCCGGGGTGAGGGGCAGTACAATGAGCAGTTCTTC	CAWTRGEGQYNEQFF
few	.	TRBV30	TRBJ2-6	TGTGCCTGGAGTAAACAGGGATGGCCCTCTGGGGCCAACGTCCTGACTTTC	CAWSKQGWPSGANVLTF
.	.	TRBV5-1	TRBJ2-1	TGCGCCAGCAGCAACCCCTTGACACGGCAGTTCTTC	CASSNPLTRQFF
medium-sized	.	TRBV10-3	TRBJ1-6	TGTGCCATCAGGGGGACGGGGAGAAATTCACCCCTCCACTTT	CAIRGTGRNSPLHF
.	.	TRBV20-1	TRBJ2-3	TGCAGTGCCAAGCGGGCAGATACGCAGTATTTT	CSAKRADTQYF
few	TRBD2	TRBV6-4	TRBJ2-3	TGTGCCAGCAGACGACTAGCGGGGTCCTCAGATACGCAGTATTTT	CASRRLAGSSDTQYF
.	.	TRBV2	TRBJ1-4	TGTGCCAGCACGGGGGGAACTAATGAAAAACTGTTTTTT	CASTGGTNEKLFF
.	TRBD1	TRBV28	TRBJ2-2	TGTGCCAGCAGCTCGATTGGGGACAGCGCGAACACCGGGGAGCTGTTTTTT	CASSSIGDSANTGELFF
few	.	TRBV6-1	TRBJ2-6	TGTGCCGCCCAGGGAGCCGCTGGGGCCAACGTCCTGACTTTC	CAAQGAAGANVLTF
few	.	TRBV7-3	TRBJ2-5	TGTGCCAGCAGCTGGGGACTCGGTGAGACCCAGTACTTC	CASSWGLGETQYF
.	.	TRBV5-1	TRBJ1-6	TGCGCCAGCAGCTTGGCTTTTTCCGGCTCCTATAATTCACCCCTCCACTTT	CASSLAFSGSYNSPLHF